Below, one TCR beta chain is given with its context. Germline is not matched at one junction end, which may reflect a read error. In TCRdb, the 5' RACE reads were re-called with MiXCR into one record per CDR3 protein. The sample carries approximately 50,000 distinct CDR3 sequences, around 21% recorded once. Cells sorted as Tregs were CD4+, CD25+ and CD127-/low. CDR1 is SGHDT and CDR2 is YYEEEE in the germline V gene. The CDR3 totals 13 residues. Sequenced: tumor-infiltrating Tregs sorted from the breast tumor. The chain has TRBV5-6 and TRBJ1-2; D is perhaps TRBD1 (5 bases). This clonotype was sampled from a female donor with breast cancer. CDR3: CASGLVQEDGYTF. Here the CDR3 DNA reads TGTGCCAGCGGCTTGGTACAGGAAGATGGCTACACCTTC.